The 7 T cell receptor beta chains reported below all come from one sample, sequenced in a study of T cells in Graves' hyperthyroidism and ophthalmopathy. Amplification yielded TCR beta CDR3 regions, with RNA transcripts as the source. HTBI primers were the set used in a first-round RT-PCR of the TCR CDR3. MiXCR, applied by TCRdb to the multiplex PCR reads, yields one record per CDR3 protein. The sample has around 300,000 distinct CDR3 sequences; over 20% are singletons. Sequencing input: blood. The source of these receptors is a young man with Graves' ophthalmopathy.

The chain combines TRBV5-1 with TRBJ2-5, with 8 bases lining up with TRBD1. The germline CDR1 and CDR2 sequences are SGHRS and YFSETQ. There are 15 residues in the CDR3. The V gene end was trimmed by 2 bases and the J gene end by 6 bases; junction bases not matched to a gene: 9. DNA for the CDR3: TGCGCCAGCAGCTTTCAGGACAGGGTTCCGAAGACCCAGTACTTC. Protein product: CASSFQDRVPKTQYF.

The chain has TRBV12-3 or TRBV12-4 and TRBJ1-6; maybe TRBD1 (6 bases). The V gene lost 2 bases and the J gene lost 10 bases, with 12 bases spanning the gap. The CDR3 runs to 14 residues. The CDR3 DNA follows: TGTGCCAGCAGTTTAAGGGGGGGGGGGTCACCCCTCCACTTT. Protein sequence: CASSLRGGGSPLHF.

This clonotype has a count of ten or more. The rearrangement joins TRBV12-3 or TRBV12-4 to TRBJ2-3; TRBD2 might be the D (6 bases). The V end lost 5 bases, the J end lost 5 bases, and 14 bases lay between the germline ends. The length of the CDR3 is 14 residues. The CDR3 nucleotides read TGTGCCAGCAGTGTGACCCTCGGGGGAGATACGCAGTATTTT. Protein sequence: CASSVTLGGDTQYF.

This sequence joins TRBV5-1 and TRBJ1-1; D is perhaps TRBD1 (6 bases). The CDR3 is 13 amino acids. CDR1 SGHRS and CDR2 YFSETQ come from the germline V gene. Trimming left V 0 bases short and J 7 bases short, with 10 bases between. In DNA form, the CDR3 reads TGCGCCAGCAGCTTGGACAGGGCTATTGAAGCTTTCTTT. Residues: CASSLDRAIEAFF.

The sample holds many counts of this clonotype. This chain connects TRBV11-2 to TRBJ2-1; 8 nucleotides line up with TRBD2. The V and J ends lost 0 bases and 7 bases, in that order; junction bases with no gene match: 8. Germline V gene sequence: CDR1 SGHAT, CDR2 FQNNGV. The CDR3 totals 16 residues. The CDR3 sequence is CASSLEFASGGNEQFF. In nucleotides, the CDR3 is TGTGCCAGCAGCTTAGAGTTCGCCTCGGGGGGGAATGAGCAGTTCTTC.

This clonotype was seen only a few times. This CDR3 reads CASSNIMGELFF. The CDR3 DNA is TGTGCCAGCAGCAATATTATGGGGGAGCTGTTTTTT. The rearrangement uses TRBV28 and TRBJ2-2; D gene unclear. Germline-derived CDR1 and CDR2 are MDHEN and SYDVKM. The V gene lost 6 bases and the J gene lost 8 bases, with 10 bases spanning the gap. This CDR3 has 12 amino acids.

This clonotype was detected a few times. The chain has TRBV20-1 and TRBJ2-7; D is perhaps TRBD1 or TRBD2 (5 bases each). The CDR3 contains 13 residues. The germline V gene encodes CDR1 DFQATT and CDR2 SNEGSKA (reference sequence). Trimming shortened V by 6 bases and J by 3 bases, and 15 bases separated the two germline ends. CDR3 protein: CSATTGTYYEQYF. CDR3 bases: TGCAGTGCAACCACCGGGACCTACTACGAGCAGTACTTC.